This record concerns one TCR beta chain sequence. What it recognizes is unknown. TCRdb passed the RT-PCR reads through MiXCR, listing each CDR3 protein once. Among more than 200,000 distinct CDR3 sequences listed, roughly an eighth were seen once. These data are taken from a study of response to subunit inactivated influenza vaccine. V lost 6 bases and J lost 0, with 24 bases in between. CDR1 is SGHAT and CDR2 is FQNNGV in the germline V gene. This CDR3 is built from 20 residues. Study observations and caveats: The study's authors posited that every seasonal influenza vaccination enlists few new T cells.

The chain couples TRBV11-2 to TRBJ2-6; the D gene is possibly TRBD1 (6 bases). The clonotype comes from a man between 50 and 59 years old who received an inactivated influenza vaccine. Sequencing was performed on non-naive T cells sorted from PBMCs, taken less than 15 days before vaccination. The DNA for the CDR3 is TGTGCCAGCAGACGGACAGCGATTCCCAACTACGGCTCTGGGGCCAACGTCCTGACTTTC. Translated: CASRRTAIPNYGSGANVLTF. Full variable domain (missing parts from reference TRBV11-2 and TRBJ2-6): EAGVAQSPRYKIIEKRQSVAFWCNPISGHATLYWYQQILGQGPKLLIQFQNNGVVDDSQLPKDRFSAERLKGVDSTLKIQPAKLEDSAVYLCASRRTAIPNYGSGANVLTFGAGSRLTVL.